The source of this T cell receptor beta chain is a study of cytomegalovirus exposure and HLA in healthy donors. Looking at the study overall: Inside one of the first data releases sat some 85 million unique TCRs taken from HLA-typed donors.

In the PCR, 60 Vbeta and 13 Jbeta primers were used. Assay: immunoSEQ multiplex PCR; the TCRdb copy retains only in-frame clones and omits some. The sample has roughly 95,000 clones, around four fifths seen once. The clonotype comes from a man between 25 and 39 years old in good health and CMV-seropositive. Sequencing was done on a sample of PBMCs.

CDR3 nucleotide sequence: TGTGCCAGCAGCTTAGCTGGCGAGGGACAGGGCAGGAATGAGCAGTTCTTC. Translated, it gives CASSLAGEGQGRNEQFF. This chain connects TRBV7-9 to TRBJ2-1, with TRBD1 identical over 9 bases. Germline V gene sequence: CDR1 SEHNR, CDR2 FQNEAQ (reference sequence). The CDR3 is made up of 17 amino acids. The ends lost 0 bases at V and 7 bases at J; junction bases unmatched: 10.